This TCR beta chain was found in a study of blood T cell repertoires in COVID-19. Turning to the study itself: Italy, Spain and the United States were the sources of the convalescent and acute COVID-19 samples. Sources were T cells, B-cell-depleted T cells, or PBMCs; the material itself was cDNA or gDNA.

As processed by the authors: Reference gene primer amplification in the assay estimated nucleated cell counts. Profiling relied on immunoSEQ multiplex PCR, and the TCRdb table lists in-frame clones only, not all of them. V, J and clone size are taken as reported in that table, and D and trimming were inferred from the DNA itself. The repertoire holds tens of thousands of clones, 85% to 90% seen once, with around a quarter in the top ten. Per germline, CDR1 SGHVS and CDR2 FNYEAQ. CDR3 length equals 16 residues. V gave up 2 bases and J gave up 1 base, with 11 bases separating them. This chain uses TRBV7-6 with TRBJ2-2; D not resolved. The specimen was peripheral blood. The source of this sequence is a human donor in a cohort sampled during active COVID-19. CDR3 DNA sequence: TGTGCCAGCAGCTTACACAGTAACGAGAACACCGGGGAGCTGTTTTTT. It translates to CASSLHSNENTGELFF.